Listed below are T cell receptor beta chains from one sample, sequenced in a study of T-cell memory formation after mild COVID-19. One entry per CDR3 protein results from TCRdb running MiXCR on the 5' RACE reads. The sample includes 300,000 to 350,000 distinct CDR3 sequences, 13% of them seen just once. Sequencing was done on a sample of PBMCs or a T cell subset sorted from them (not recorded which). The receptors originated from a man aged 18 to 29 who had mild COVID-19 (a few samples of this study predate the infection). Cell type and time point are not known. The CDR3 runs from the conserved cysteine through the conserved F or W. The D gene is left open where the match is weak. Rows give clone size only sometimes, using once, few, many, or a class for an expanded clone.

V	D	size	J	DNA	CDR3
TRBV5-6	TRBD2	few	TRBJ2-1	TGTGCCAGCGGGTCTAGCGGGGGCCCCTACAATGAGCAGTTCTTC	CASGSSGGPYNEQFF
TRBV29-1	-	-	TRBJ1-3	TGCAGCGTTGTGGTGGGGTCCTCTGGAAACACCATATATTTT	CSVVVGSSGNTIYF
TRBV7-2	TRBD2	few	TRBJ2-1	TGTGCCAGCAGCTTTCTGGGACTAGCGACCTACAATGAGCAGTTCTTC	CASSFLGLATYNEQFF
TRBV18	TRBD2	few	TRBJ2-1	TGTGCCAGCTCACCACCCAGCGGGGGTTACAATGAGCAGTTCTTC	CASSPPSGGYNEQFF
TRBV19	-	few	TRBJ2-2	TGTGCCAGTAGTATGGCGGAATACACCGGGGAGCTGTTTTTT	CASSMAEYTGELFF
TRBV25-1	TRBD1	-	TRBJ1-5	TGTGCCAGCAGTGGAGGGACAGGAGATCAGCCCCAGCATTTT	CASSGGTGDQPQHF
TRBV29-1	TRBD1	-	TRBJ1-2	TGCAGCGTTGAAGGCGGACAGGAATACTATGGCTACACCTTC	CSVEGGQEYYGYTF
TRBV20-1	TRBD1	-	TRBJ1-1	TGCAGTGCTAGAGAGGGGACAGGGGGCGGTTTTAGGGCTTTCTTT	CSAREGTGGGFRAFF
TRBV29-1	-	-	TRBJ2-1	TGCAGCGCCCGGGTCAATGAGCAGTTCTTC	CSARVNEQFF
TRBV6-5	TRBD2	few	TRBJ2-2	TGTGCCAGCAGTTACTTTGCGGGGGGGCAGGCCGGGGAGCTGTTTTTT	CASSYFAGGQAGELFF
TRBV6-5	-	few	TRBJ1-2	TGTGCCAGCAGTTATAGGCAGGGAAGGGGGTATGGCTACACCTTC	CASSYRQGRGYGYTF
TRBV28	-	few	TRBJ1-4	TGTGCCAGCGGCCCGATTTTAAAACTGTTTTTT	CASGPILKLFF
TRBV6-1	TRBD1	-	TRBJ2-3	TGTGCCAGCCAACCAGGGACAGGGGCATCTGATACGCAGTATTTT	CASQPGTGASDTQYF
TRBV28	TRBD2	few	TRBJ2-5	TGTGCCAGCAGTTTACGGGGGGGGACCCAGTACTTC	CASSLRGGTQYF
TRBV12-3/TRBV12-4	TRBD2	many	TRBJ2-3	TGTGCCAGCAGTTTAGGGCTAGCGGGGGTCACAGATACGCAGTATTTT	CASSLGLAGVTDTQYF
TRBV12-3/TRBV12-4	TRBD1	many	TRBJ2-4	TGTGCCAGCAGTTTACCGACAGGGGCGGATATAGCCAAAAACATTCAGTACTTC	CASSLPTGADIAKNIQYF
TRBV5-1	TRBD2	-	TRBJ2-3	TGCGCCAGCAGCCAAGGACTAGCCGTTGACACAGATACGCAGTATTTT	CASSQGLAVDTDTQYF
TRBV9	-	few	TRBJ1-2	TGTGCCAGCAGCGGACTGGGGACCGGCAACTATGGCTACACCTTC	CASSGLGTGNYGYTF
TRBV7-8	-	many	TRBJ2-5	TGTGCCAGCAGCTGGGGGGCGGGGCGCCAAGAGACCCAGTACTTC	CASSWGAGRQETQYF
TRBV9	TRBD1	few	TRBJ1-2	TGTGCCAGCAGCCAGAACCCCCGGGACAGCAACTATGGCTACACCTTC	CASSQNPRDSNYGYTF
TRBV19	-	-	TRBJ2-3	TGTGCCAGTAGTCCCCATGCAGATACGCAGTATTTT	CASSPHADTQYF
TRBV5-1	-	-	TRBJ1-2	TGCGCCAGCAGCTTGGGCGCGGGCAGGGGTGTACATGGCTACACCTTC	CASSLGAGRGVHGYTF
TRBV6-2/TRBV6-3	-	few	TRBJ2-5	TGTGCCAGCAGTTACGAGCCTGGGCAGACCCAGTACTTC	CASSYEPGQTQYF
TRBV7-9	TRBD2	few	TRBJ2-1	TGTGCCAGCAGCCTCGGGACTAGCGGGGGTGAAGAGCAGTTCTTC	CASSLGTSGGEEQFF
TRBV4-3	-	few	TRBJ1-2	TGCGCCAGCAGCCAAGATGCGACTAACTATGGCTACACCTTC	CASSQDATNYGYTF
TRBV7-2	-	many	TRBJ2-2	TGTGCCAGCAGCTCGCAGGGGAGGATAAACGGGGAGCTGTTTTTT	CASSSQGRINGELFF
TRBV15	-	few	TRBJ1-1	TGTGCCACCAGAGGTGAAGTGGCCATGAACACTGAAGCTTTCTTT	CATRGEVAMNTEAFF
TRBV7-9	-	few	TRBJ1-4	TGTGCCAGCAGCGCGTACAGGGCTGCAACTAATGAAAAACTGTTTTTT	CASSAYRAATNEKLFF